This T cell receptor (beta chain) was retrieved from a study of T cell changes during pregnancy in multiple sclerosis. This table comes from immunoSEQ multiplex PCR, and its TCRdb copy is limited to in-frame clones, with some not included. This table has some 54,000 clones, roughly 94% appearing once. In this sample, this clone turned up once. Germline values: CDR1 SGHNT, CDR2 YYREEE (reference sequence). Deletions cut 1 base from V and 8 bases from J, with 10 bases between. The length of the CDR3 is 13 residues. The material was CD8+ T cells from peripheral blood mononuclear cells, obtained in the third trimester of pregnancy. The TCR was taken from a female donor with multiple sclerosis, enrolled in a pregnancy study. The chain couples TRBV5-4 to TRBJ2-1, with TRBD1 as a possible D gene (6 bases). The CDR3 loop reads CASSLQGTDEQFF. In DNA form, the CDR3 reads TGTGCCAGCAGCTTGCAGGGGACCGATGAGCAGTTCTTC.